This T cell receptor (beta chain) was captured in a study of cytomegalovirus exposure and HLA in healthy donors. Vbeta (60) and Jbeta (13) primers were used in the PCR. TCRdb keeps only in-frame clones here, not all; method: immunoSEQ multiplex PCR. This sample has 250,000 to 300,000 clones, with 84% found just once. With regard to this clone: Its antigen is currently unknown.

Study-level results: TCR beta chains numbering 164 were designated cytomegalovirus-associated.

The CDR3 sequence is 11 residues long. From germline, CDR1 is GTSNPN and CDR2 SVGIG (reference sequence). With 5 bases removed from V and 5 bases from J, the gap between germline ends came to 7 bases. The sequence was obtained from a woman aged 40-49 years in good health and CMV-seropositive. The V and J genes are TRBV30 and TRBJ2-4; D is unresolved. Material: PBMCs. The chain's CDR3 is CAWGQENIQYF. CDR3 DNA sequence: TGTGCCTGGGGGCAGGAAAACATTCAGTACTTC.